This entry features one T cell receptor (beta chain) sequence. Its antigen is undetermined. CDR3 length: 15 residues. In germline, CDR1 is MDHEN, CDR2 SYDVKM. The germline V and J ends were trimmed by 1 base and 2 bases, with 8 bases remaining between them. The sample belongs to a study of cytomegalovirus exposure and HLA in healthy donors. Turning to the study itself: When 350 to 400 donors were genotyped, approximately 80% of them were found to fall in the Caucasian-associated ancestry cluster. Study-wide points: Indistinguishable V segments such as TRBV6-2 and TRBV6-3 were excluded. An analysis done earlier found most TCR beta V segments productive about 87% or about 30% of the time.

The PCR contained 60 Vbeta and 13 Jbeta primers. Assay used: immunoSEQ multiplex PCR; TCRdb lists only in-frame clones, some missing. This table holds some 200,000 clones, around 75% found once. The specimen sequenced was PBMCs. The chain combines TRBV28 with TRBJ1-4; D perhaps matches TRBD1 (6 bases). The sequence came from a male donor in good health and CMV-seropositive. This CDR3 reads CASSLLGATNEKLFF. The CDR3 region has the DNA TGTGCCAGCAGTTTATTGGGGGCCACTAATGAAAAACTGTTTTTT.